Sequencing of this T cell receptor (beta chain) was carried out in a study of blood T cell repertoires in COVID-19. For the study at large: Both acute and convalescent COVID-19 samples were obtained from the United States, Italy and Spain. PBMCs, B-cell-depleted T cells, or T cells provided the cDNA or gDNA that made up the material.

Original handling: Estimates of nucleated cell counts were drawn from the amplification of reference gene primers. TCRdb's copy holds only in-frame clones and misses some; the assay was immunoSEQ multiplex PCR. V and J calls and clone size follow that table, whereas D and trimming were derived from the DNA. The table lists over 150,000 clones, more than 65% of them singletons. The germline gives CDR1 ENHRY, CDR2 SYGVKD. Germline trimming cut 2 bases from V and 3 bases from J; bases unmatched to any gene: 11. This CDR3 region has 17 residues. The rearrangement uses TRBV10-3 and TRBJ2-3, with 7 bases aligning to TRBD1. The receptor was isolated from a human donor in a cohort sampled during active COVID-19. The source material was peripheral blood. CDR3 region: CAISEALGGGFTDTQYF. CDR3 coding DNA: TGTGCCATCAGTGAGGCCCTAGGGGGCGGGTTTACAGATACGCAGTATTTT.